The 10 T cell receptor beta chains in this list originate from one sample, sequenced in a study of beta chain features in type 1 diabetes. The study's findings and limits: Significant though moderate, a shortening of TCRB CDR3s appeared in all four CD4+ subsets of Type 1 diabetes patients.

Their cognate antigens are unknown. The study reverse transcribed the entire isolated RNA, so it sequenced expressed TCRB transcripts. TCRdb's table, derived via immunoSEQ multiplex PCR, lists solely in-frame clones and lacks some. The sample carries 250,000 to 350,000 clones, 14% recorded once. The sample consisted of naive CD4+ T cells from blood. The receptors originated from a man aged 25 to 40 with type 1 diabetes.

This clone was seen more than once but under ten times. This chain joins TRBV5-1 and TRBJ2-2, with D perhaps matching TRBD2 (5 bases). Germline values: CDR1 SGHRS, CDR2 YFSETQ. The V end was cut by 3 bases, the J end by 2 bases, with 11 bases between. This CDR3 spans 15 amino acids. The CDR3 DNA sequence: TGCGCCAGCAGCTACGGGAACGGTAACACCGGGGAGCTGTTTTTT. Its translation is CASSYGNGNTGELFF.

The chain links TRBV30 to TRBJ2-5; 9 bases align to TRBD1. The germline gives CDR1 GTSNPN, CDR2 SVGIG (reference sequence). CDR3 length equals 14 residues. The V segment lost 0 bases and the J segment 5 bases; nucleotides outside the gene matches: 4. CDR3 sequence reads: CAWSVTGGLETQYF. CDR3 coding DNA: TGTGCCTGGAGTGTAACAGGGGGCTTGGAGACCCAGTACTTC.

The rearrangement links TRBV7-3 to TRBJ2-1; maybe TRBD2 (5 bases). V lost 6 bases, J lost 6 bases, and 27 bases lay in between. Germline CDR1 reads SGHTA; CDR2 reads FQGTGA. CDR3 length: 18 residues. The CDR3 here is CASSYVGWHNPRGNEQFF. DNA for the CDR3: TGTGCCAGCAGTTACGTCGGGTGGCACAACCCACGGGGCAATGAGCAGTTCTTC.

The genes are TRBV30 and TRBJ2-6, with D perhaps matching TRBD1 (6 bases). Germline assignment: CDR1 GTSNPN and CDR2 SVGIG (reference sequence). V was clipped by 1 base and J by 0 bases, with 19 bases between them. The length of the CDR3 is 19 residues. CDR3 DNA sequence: TGTGCCTGGAGTGGGGCGACAGGCCTTTCGATCTCTGGGGCCAACGTCCTGACTTTC. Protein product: CAWSGATGLSISGANVLTF.

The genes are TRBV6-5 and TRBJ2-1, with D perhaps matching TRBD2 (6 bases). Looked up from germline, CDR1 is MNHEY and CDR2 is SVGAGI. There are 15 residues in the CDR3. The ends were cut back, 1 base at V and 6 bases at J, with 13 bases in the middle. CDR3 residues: CASSYWGEYVNEQFF. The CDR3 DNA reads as TGTGCCAGCAGTTACTGGGGGGAGTATGTCAATGAGCAGTTCTTC.

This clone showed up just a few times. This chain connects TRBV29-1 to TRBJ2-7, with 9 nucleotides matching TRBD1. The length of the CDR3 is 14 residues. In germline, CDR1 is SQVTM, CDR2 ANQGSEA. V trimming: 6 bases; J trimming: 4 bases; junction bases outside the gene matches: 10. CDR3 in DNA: TGCAGCGTGATACTGGGACAGGGCCTTTACGAGCAGTACTTC. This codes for CSVILGQGLYEQYF.

The CDR3 reads CASSQQGPLNNQPQHF. The CDR3 DNA follows: TGTGCCAGCTCACAACAGGGCCCCTTGAACAATCAGCCCCAGCATTTT. The chain combines TRBV18 with TRBJ1-5; D possibly corresponds to TRBD1 (6 bases). The CDR3 consists of 16 residues. V shed 4 bases and J shed 3 bases, with 16 bases lying between them. Germline V lookup: CDR1 KGHSH, CDR2 LQKENI.

The CDR3 reads CAWRTGLADGDEQFF. CDR3 sequence (DNA): TGTGCCTGGAGGACAGGACTAGCAGATGGAGATGAGCAGTTCTTC. This chain links TRBV30 with TRBJ2-1; 8 bases fit TRBD2. Germline loops: CDR1 GTSNPN, CDR2 SVGIG (reference sequence). This CDR3 contains 15 residues. The V segment lost 3 bases and the J segment 8 bases; nucleotides outside the gene matches: 12. Variable domain in full (rest from reference TRBV30 and TRBJ2-1): SQTIHQWPATLVQPVGSPLSLECTVEGTSNPNLYWYRQAAGRGLQLLFYSVGIGQISSEVPQNLSASRPQDRQFILSSKKLLLSDSGFYLCAWRTGLADGDEQFFGPGTRLTVL.

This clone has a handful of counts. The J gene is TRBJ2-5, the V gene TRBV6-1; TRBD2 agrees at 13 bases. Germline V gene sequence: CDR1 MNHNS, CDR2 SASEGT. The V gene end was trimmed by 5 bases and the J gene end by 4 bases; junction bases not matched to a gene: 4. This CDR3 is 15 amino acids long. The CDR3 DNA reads TGTGCCAGCAGTCCCCGGACTAGCGGGAGAGAGACCCAGTACTTC. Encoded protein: CASSPRTSGRETQYF.

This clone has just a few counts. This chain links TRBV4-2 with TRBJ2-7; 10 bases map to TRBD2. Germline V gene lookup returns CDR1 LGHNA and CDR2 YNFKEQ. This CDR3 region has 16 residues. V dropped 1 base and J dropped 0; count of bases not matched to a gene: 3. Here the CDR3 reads CASSQVSGRASYEQYF. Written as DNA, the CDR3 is TGTGCCAGCAGCCAAGTAAGCGGGAGGGCCTCCTACGAGCAGTACTTC.